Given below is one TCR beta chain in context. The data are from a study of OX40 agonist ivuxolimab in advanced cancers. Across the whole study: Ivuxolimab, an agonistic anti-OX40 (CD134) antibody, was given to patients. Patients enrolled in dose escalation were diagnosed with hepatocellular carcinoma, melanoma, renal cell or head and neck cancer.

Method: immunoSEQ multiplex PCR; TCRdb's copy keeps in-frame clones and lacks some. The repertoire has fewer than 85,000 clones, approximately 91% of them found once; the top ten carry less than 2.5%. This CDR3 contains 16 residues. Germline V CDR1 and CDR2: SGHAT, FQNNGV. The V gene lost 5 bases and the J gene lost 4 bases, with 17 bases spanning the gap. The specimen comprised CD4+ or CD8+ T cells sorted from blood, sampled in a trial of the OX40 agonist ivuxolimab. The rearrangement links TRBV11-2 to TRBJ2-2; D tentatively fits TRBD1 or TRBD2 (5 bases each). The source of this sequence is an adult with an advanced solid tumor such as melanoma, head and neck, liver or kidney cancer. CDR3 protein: CASSLALGTSTGELFF. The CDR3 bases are TGTGCCAGCAGCCTCGCCCTCGGGACCAGCACCGGGGAGCTGTTTTTT.